These 15 T cell receptor beta chains originate from one sample sequenced in a study of response to subunit inactivated influenza vaccine. TCRdb processed the RT-PCR reads anew with MiXCR; each CDR3 protein has one entry. The repertoire holds about half a million distinct CDR3 sequences, with about 25% as singletons. The material was CD4+ T cells sorted from PBMCs, obtained 5 days after vaccination. All receptors come from a man aged 50 or older who received an inactivated influenza vaccine.

This clonotype was counted only a few times. This chain uses TRBV15 with TRBJ2-5, with D perhaps TRBD1 (6 bases). The germline V gene encodes CDR1 LNHNV and CDR2 YYDKDF (reference sequence). V was cut by 2 bases and J by 1 base, with 11 bases left in between. This CDR3 is 15 amino acids long. The CDR3 region is CATSRLRGFQETQYF. The DNA for the CDR3 is TGTGCCACCAGCAGACTCAGGGGTTTCCAAGAGACCCAGTACTTC.

This clonotype was detected a few times. V gene TRBV5-1 combines with J gene TRBJ2-3; possibly TRBD1 for D (6 bases). The CDR3 length is 14 residues. Germline assignment: CDR1 SGHRS and CDR2 YFSETQ. Trimming removed 5 bases from V and 5 bases from J, with 15 bases in between. CDR3 in amino acids: CASRTGDILDTQYF. DNA for the CDR3: TGCGCCAGCAGGACAGGAGACATATTAGATACGCAGTATTTT.

The genes are TRBV29-1 and TRBJ1-2, with D unresolved. The germline V and J ends were trimmed by 5 bases and 5 bases, with 9 bases remaining between them. Germline CDR1 and CDR2: SQVTM and ANQGSEA. The CDR3 totals 11 residues. This CDR3 reads CSVKGSYGYTF. The CDR3 DNA is TGCAGCGTTAAGGGATCGTATGGCTACACCTTC.

J is TRBJ2-3 and V is TRBV20-1; 10 nucleotides line up with TRBD1. The CDR3 extends over 14 amino acids. V lost 1 base and J lost 4; bases outside the gene matches: 2. Looked up from germline, CDR1 is DFQATT and CDR2 is SNEGSKA (reference sequence). Written as DNA, the CDR3 is TGCAGTGCTAGAGTGACAGGGGGCGCAGATACGCAGTATTTT. This translates into CSARVTGGADTQYF.

This chain connects TRBV20-1 to TRBJ2-3; the D gene is possibly TRBD1 (5 bases). The CDR3 covers 15 residues. Germline lookup yields CDR1 DFQATT and CDR2 SNEGSKA (reference sequence). The germline V and J ends were trimmed by 1 base and 0 bases, with 11 bases remaining between them. The CDR3 sequence: CSARVGRESTDTQYF. CDR3 sequence (DNA): TGCAGTGCTAGAGTTGGCAGGGAAAGCACAGATACGCAGTATTTT.

This clonotype was seen more than once but under ten times. V usage is TRBV11-2 and J usage is TRBJ2-4; no clear D. Trimming removed 3 bases from V and 9 bases from J, with 15 bases in between. There are 14 residues in the CDR3. Germline V lookup: CDR1 SGHAT, CDR2 FQNNGV. The CDR3 region has the DNA TGTGCCAGCAGCTTCTCCCGAATGGCTAGCATTCAGTACTTC. Translation gives CASSFSRMASIQYF.

The gene calls are TRBV5-5 and TRBJ1-6; D may be TRBD1 (6 bases). This CDR3 is 15 amino acids long. Trimming shortened V by 4 bases and J by 5 bases, and 13 bases separated the two germline ends. CDR1 is SGHKS and CDR2 is YYEKEE in the germline V gene (reference sequence). The CDR3 region is CASSIQGIDNSPLHF. In DNA, the CDR3 is TGTGCCAGCAGCATACAGGGCATAGATAATTCACCCCTCCACTTT.

This rearrangement joins TRBV5-1 to TRBJ1-1; D remains unclear. Germline V gene sequence: CDR1 SGHRS, CDR2 YFSETQ. V was clipped by 7 bases and J by 7 bases, with 11 bases between them. CDR3 size: 11 residues. This CDR3 reads CASRLGYEAFF. CDR3 sequence (DNA): TGCGCCAGCCGACTCGGATATGAAGCTTTCTTT.

In this sample, this clonotype turned up a few times. This chain joins TRBV29-1 and TRBJ2-5; D perhaps matches TRBD1 (5 bases). The CDR3 is made up of 14 amino acids. The germline V gene has CDR1 SQVTM and CDR2 ANQGSEA. Trimming shortened V by 3 bases and J by 5 bases, and 16 bases separated the two germline ends. Written as DNA, the CDR3 is TGCAGCGTTGATGCGCCAGGGTCCATTGAGACCCAGTACTTC. Residues: CSVDAPGSIETQYF.

This clonotype occurred a few times. The V and J genes are TRBV20-1 and TRBJ2-7, with TRBD2 identical over 8 bases. J lost 6 bases, V lost 3 bases, and 4 bases had no gene match. Germline CDR1 reads DFQATT; CDR2 reads SNEGSKA (reference sequence). There are 12 residues in the CDR3. CDR3 sequence: CSASSSGSEQYF. The DNA of the CDR3 is TGCAGTGCTAGCTCAAGCGGGAGCGAGCAGTACTTC.

This clonotype has more than one count but fewer than ten. The J gene is TRBJ2-7, the V gene TRBV7-2, with unresolved D. Germline loops: CDR1 SGHTA, CDR2 FQGNSA. V was clipped by 1 base and J by 3 bases, with 10 bases between them. There are 14 residues in the CDR3. CDR3 sequence: CASSLVAGDYEQYF. CDR3 DNA sequence: TGTGCCAGCAGCTTAGTAGCAGGAGACTACGAGCAGTACTTC.

The chain has TRBV3-1 and TRBJ2-1; D is perhaps TRBD1 (6 bases). The germline V gene has CDR1 LGHDT and CDR2 YNNKEL (reference sequence). V lost 0 bases and J lost 16, with 19 bases in between. The CDR3 spans 14 residues. The DNA for the CDR3 is TGTGCCAGCAGCCAAGATATGAGGGGGACCACTCCTTTCTTC. This encodes CASSQDMRGTTPFF.

This clonotype has only a few counts. The chain couples TRBV6-1 to TRBJ1-5; 8 bases fit TRBD1. Trimming removed 7 bases from V and 4 bases from J; junction bases left unmatched: 3. The CDR3 spans 13 residues. Germline V gene lookup returns CDR1 MNHNS and CDR2 SASEGT. CDR3 sequence (DNA): TGTGCCAGCATCCGGGACAGGAATCAGCCCCAGCATTTT. Its protein product is CASIRDRNQPQHF.

The V call is TRBV7-8, the J call TRBJ2-3; no clear D gene. V was cut by 5 bases and J by 2 bases, with 14 bases left in between. The CDR3 totals 15 residues. CDR1 is SGHVS and CDR2 is FQNEAQ in the germline V gene. In DNA form, the CDR3 reads TGTGCCAGCAGCAGCCCACGCCGGGCCACAGATACGCAGTATTTT. It is translated as CASSSPRRATDTQYF. Variable domain in full (rest from reference TRBV7-8 and TRBJ2-3): GAGVSQSPRYKVAKRGQDVALRCDPISGHVSLFWYQQALGQGPEFLTYFQNEAQLDKSGLPSDRFFAERPEGSVSTLKIQRTQQEDSAVYLCASSSPRRATDTQYFGPGTRLTVL.

This clonotype was observed a handful of times. CDR3 amino acids: CASSPGGAGVFYEQYF. The CDR3 nucleotides are TGTGCCAGCAGCCCAGGCGGAGCAGGGGTTTTTTACGAGCAGTACTTC. This chain links TRBV11-2 with TRBJ2-7; D may be TRBD1 (6 bases). The germline V and J ends were trimmed by 5 bases and 4 bases, with 21 bases remaining between them. Germline V gene data show CDR1 as SGHAT and CDR2 as FQNNGV. This CDR3 contains 16 residues.